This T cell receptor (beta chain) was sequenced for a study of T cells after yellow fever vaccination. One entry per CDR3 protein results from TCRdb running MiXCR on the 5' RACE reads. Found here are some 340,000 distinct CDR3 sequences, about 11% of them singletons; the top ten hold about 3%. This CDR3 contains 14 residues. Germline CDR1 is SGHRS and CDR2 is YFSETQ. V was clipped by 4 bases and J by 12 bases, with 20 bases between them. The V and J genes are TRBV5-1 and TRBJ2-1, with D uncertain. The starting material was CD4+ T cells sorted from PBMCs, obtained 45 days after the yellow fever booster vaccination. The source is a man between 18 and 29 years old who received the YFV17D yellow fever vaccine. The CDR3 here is CASSPAVSHPWQFF. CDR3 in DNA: TGCGCCAGCAGCCCGGCGGTTAGTCACCCTTGGCAGTTCTTC.